The clone carrying this T cell receptor (beta chain) has just a few counts. The data derive from a study of T cells after yellow fever vaccination. TCRdb processed the 5' RACE reads anew with MiXCR; each CDR3 protein has one entry. Of approximately 600,000 distinct CDR3 sequences detected, more than 9% appear once; the ten largest clones hold under 15%. The ends were cut back, 7 bases at V and 2 bases at J, with 17 bases in the middle. Germline-derived CDR1 and CDR2 are LNHDA and SQIVND (reference sequence). CDR3 length: 15 amino acids. The clonotype comes from a man younger than 40 who received the YFV17D yellow fever vaccine. The chain joins TRBV19 to TRBJ1-2; tentative D call: TRBD1 (6 bases). The material sequenced was PBMCs, taken on the day of the yellow fever booster vaccination. CDR3 DNA sequence: TGTGCCAGTACTGAGAGACAGGAGAAAAACTATGGCTACACCTTC. This encodes CASTERQEKNYGYTF.